The 2 T cell receptor beta chains given below trace back to one sample, sequenced in a study of cytomegalovirus exposure and HLA in healthy donors. Researchers ran the PCR with 60 Vbeta and 13 Jbeta primers. Libraries were prepared by immunoSEQ multiplex PCR; TCRdb keeps only in-frame clonotypes and omits some of them. In the table there are 100,000 to 150,000 clones, 77% of which are singletons. The sequenced sample was PBMCs. These receptors were taken from a male donor in good health and CMV-seropositive.

V and J are TRBV7-9 and TRBJ1-4, with TRBD1 matching 10 bases. V lost 5 bases to trimming and J lost 3 bases; unmatched junction nucleotides: 3. Germline-derived CDR1 and CDR2 are SEHNR and FQNEAQ (reference sequence). CDR3 length equals 15 residues. Written as DNA, the CDR3 is TGTGCCAGCAGCATTGGGACAGGGGCTAATGAAAAACTGTTTTTT. Protein sequence: CASSIGTGANEKLFF.

This chain links TRBV6-1 with TRBJ2-3; D is ambiguous. V shed 4 bases and J shed 0 bases, with 11 bases lying between them. Germline V lookup: CDR1 MNHNS, CDR2 SASEGT. There are 15 residues in the CDR3. The chain's CDR3 is CASSVSLGSTDTQYF. The CDR3 DNA is TGTGCCAGCAGTGTGTCCCTAGGCAGCACAGATACGCAGTATTTT.